These T cell receptor beta chains were read from a single sample in a study of T cell repertoires in cytomegalovirus infection. No antigen has been identified for these receptors. TCRdb called the reads again in MiXCR, with one record for every CDR3 protein. Of approximately 110,000 distinct CDR3 sequences listed, around 40% were seen once; the top ten hold around 74%. The input for sequencing was CD8+ T cells from cultured PBMCs, taken from culture after CMV antigen stimulation. The receptors originated from a human donor in good health (CMV status not recorded). Some clones in this sample may be carry-over from other donors' samples. CDR3s include the opening cysteine and the closing phenylalanine or tryptophan. The order of the fields is V gene, D gene, J gene, clone size, CDR3 protein, CDR3 DNA. A D gene is named only where the DNA matches it firmly. Part of the rows lack a size; the others show once, few, many or a class for expanded clones.

v_gene: TRBV7-8
d_gene: .
j_gene: TRBJ2-5
abundance: .
CDR3aa: CASSLDQLVQQETQYF
CDR3nt: TGTGCCAGCAGCTTAGACCAGCTAGTTCAACAAGAGACCCAGTACTTC

v_gene: TRBV5-8
d_gene: TRBD1
j_gene: TRBJ2-7
abundance: few
CDR3aa: CASSLRTGFYEQYF
CDR3nt: TGTGCCAGCAGCTTACGGACAGGATTCTACGAGCAGTACTTC

v_gene: TRBV12-5
d_gene: TRBD1
j_gene: TRBJ2-7
abundance: .
CDR3aa: CASGFRHRDSYEQYF
CDR3nt: TGTGCTAGTGGTTTCCGCCACCGGGACAGCTACGAGCAGTACTTC

v_gene: TRBV11-2
d_gene: .
j_gene: TRBJ2-2
abundance: .
CDR3aa: CASSLVPGNTGELFF
CDR3nt: TGTGCCAGCAGCTTAGTTCCGGGTAACACCGGGGAGCTGTTTTTT

v_gene: TRBV29-1
d_gene: .
j_gene: TRBJ2-7
abundance: .
CDR3aa: CSVLGAAEQYF
CDR3nt: TGCAGCGTTTTAGGGGCGGCCGAGCAGTACTTC

v_gene: TRBV13
d_gene: TRBD1
j_gene: TRBJ1-3
abundance: .
CDR3aa: CASSPTRDRAYSGNTIYF
CDR3nt: TGTGCCAGCAGCCCAACCCGGGACAGGGCCTACTCTGGAAACACCATATATTTT

v_gene: TRBV7-9
d_gene: TRBD1
j_gene: TRBJ1-1
abundance: few
CDR3aa: CASSLSQGVNTEAFF
CDR3nt: TGTGCCAGCAGTCTCTCCCAGGGGGTGAACACTGAAGCTTTCTTT

v_gene: TRBV5-6
d_gene: .
j_gene: TRBJ1-1
abundance: few
CDR3aa: CASSFVTVNTEAFF
CDR3nt: TGTGCCAGCAGCTTCGTGACTGTGAACACTGAAGCTTTCTTT

v_gene: TRBV5-1
d_gene: .
j_gene: TRBJ2-7
abundance: many
CDR3aa: CASSDGQTYEQYF
CDR3nt: TGCGCCAGCAGCGATGGACAGACCTACGAGCAGTACTTC

v_gene: TRBV4-1
d_gene: .
j_gene: TRBJ1-2
abundance: many
CDR3aa: CASSQEGGQSLGYTF
CDR3nt: TGCGCCAGCAGCCAAGAGGGAGGACAGAGTCTTGGCTACACCTTC

v_gene: TRBV5-1
d_gene: .
j_gene: TRBJ1-1
abundance: few
CDR3aa: CASSLVEGTEAFF
CDR3nt: TGCGCCAGCAGCCTCGTAGAGGGGACTGAAGCTTTCTTT

v_gene: TRBV29-1
d_gene: .
j_gene: TRBJ1-5
abundance: .
CDR3aa: CSVSEGYGNQPQHF
CDR3nt: TGCAGCGTTTCGGAGGGTTACGGCAATCAGCCCCAGCATTTT

v_gene: TRBV7-2
d_gene: TRBD1
j_gene: TRBJ2-1
abundance: .
CDR3aa: CASSLNPRDRAGWAEQFF
CDR3nt: TGTGCCAGCAGCTTAAACCCTCGGGACAGGGCAGGATGGGCTGAGCAGTTCTTC

v_gene: TRBV20-1
d_gene: .
j_gene: TRBJ2-7
abundance: .
CDR3aa: CCARDFREVTYEQYF
CDR3nt: TGCTGTGCTAGAGATTTCAGGGAAGTAACCTACGAGCAGTACTTC

v_gene: TRBV28
d_gene: TRBD2
j_gene: TRBJ2-1
abundance: many
CDR3aa: CASTPLFGTSGGPLYNEQFF
CDR3nt: TGTGCCAGCACCCCTCTCTTTGGGACTAGCGGGGGGCCCCTCTACAATGAGCAGTTCTTC

v_gene: TRBV2
d_gene: .
j_gene: TRBJ1-1
abundance: many
CDR3aa: CASRLLGAQDTEAFF
CDR3nt: TGTGCCAGCAGGCTCCTAGGGGCGCAGGACACTGAAGCTTTCTTT

v_gene: TRBV6-5
d_gene: .
j_gene: TRBJ2-1
abundance: .
CDR3aa: CASSNRDTYNEQFF
CDR3nt: TGTGCCAGCAGTAACCGGGACACCTACAATGAGCAGTTCTTC

v_gene: TRBV28
d_gene: .
j_gene: TRBJ1-3
abundance: .
CDR3aa: CASSLSGHSSGNTIYF
CDR3nt: TGTGCCAGCAGTTTGTCGGGACATAGCTCTGGAAACACCATATATTTT

v_gene: TRBV12-3/TRBV12-4
d_gene: .
j_gene: TRBJ1-4
abundance: many
CDR3aa: CASSWTATNEKLFF
CDR3nt: TGTGCCAGCAGTTGGACGGCAACTAATGAAAAACTGTTTTTT

v_gene: TRBV5-5
d_gene: .
j_gene: TRBJ1-4
abundance: .
CDR3aa: CASRLLDFNEKLFF
CDR3nt: TGTGCCAGCAGGTTGTTGGACTTTAATGAAAAACTGTTTTTT

v_gene: TRBV19
d_gene: .
j_gene: TRBJ1-1
abundance: .
CDR3aa: CASIGAHMNTEAFF
CDR3nt: TGTGCCAGTATCGGGGCGCACATGAACACTGAAGCTTTCTTT

v_gene: TRBV19
d_gene: .
j_gene: TRBJ1-2
abundance: .
CDR3aa: CASSITGGFYGYTF
CDR3nt: TGTGCCAGTAGTATAACCGGCGGCTTCTATGGCTACACCTTC

v_gene: TRBV28
d_gene: .
j_gene: TRBJ2-3
abundance: few
CDR3aa: CASSLQSGTDTQYF
CDR3nt: TGTGCCAGCAGTTTACAAAGCGGCACAGATACGCAGTATTTT

v_gene: TRBV7-8
d_gene: TRBD1
j_gene: TRBJ2-7
abundance: .
CDR3aa: CASSHGTGGVEQYF
CDR3nt: TGTGCCAGCAGCCATGGGACAGGGGGCGTAGAGCAGTACTTC

v_gene: TRBV7-6
d_gene: .
j_gene: TRBJ2-5
abundance: few
CDR3aa: CASSHPLETQYF
CDR3nt: TGTGCCAGCAGCCATCCGCTAGAGACCCAGTACTTC

v_gene: TRBV7-9
d_gene: .
j_gene: TRBJ1-1
abundance: .
CDR3aa: CASSLRDLNTEAFF
CDR3nt: TGTGCCAGCAGCTTGAGGGACCTGAACACTGAAGCTTTCTTT

v_gene: TRBV4-1
d_gene: .
j_gene: TRBJ1-1
abundance: once
CDR3aa: CASTESGATEAFF
CDR3nt: TGCGCCAGCACCGAAAGTGGGGCTACTGAAGCTTTCTTT

v_gene: TRBV7-3
d_gene: .
j_gene: TRBJ2-3
abundance: many
CDR3aa: CASSLGLTRVDTQYF
CDR3nt: TGTGCCAGCAGCTTAGGTTTGACTAGAGTCGATACGCAGTATTTT

v_gene: TRBV5-4
d_gene: .
j_gene: TRBJ2-7
abundance: many
CDR3aa: CASMITGTQPEEQYF
CDR3nt: TGTGCCAGCATGATCACCGGGACACAGCCAGAAGAGCAGTACTTC

v_gene: TRBV7-6
d_gene: TRBD2
j_gene: TRBJ2-3
abundance: .
CDR3aa: CASSKPIAGDGTDTQYF
CDR3nt: TGTGCCAGCAGCAAACCGATAGCGGGGGATGGCACAGATACGCAGTATTTT

v_gene: TRBV27
d_gene: TRBD1
j_gene: TRBJ2-6
abundance: .
CDR3aa: CASSTRDRGRGANVLTF
CDR3nt: TGTGCCAGCAGTACCCGGGACAGGGGACGTGGGGCCAACGTCCTGACTTTC

v_gene: TRBV12-3/TRBV12-4
d_gene: TRBD2
j_gene: TRBJ2-3
abundance: .
CDR3aa: CASTPHFGRGSSTDTQYF
CDR3nt: TGTGCCAGCACCCCTCACTTCGGGCGGGGGAGTAGCACAGATACGCAGTATTTT

v_gene: TRBV12-3/TRBV12-4
d_gene: .
j_gene: TRBJ2-3
abundance: .
CDR3aa: CASSLGDSTDTQYF
CDR3nt: TGTGCCAGCAGTTTAGGGGACAGCACAGATACGCAGTATTTT

v_gene: TRBV7-9
d_gene: .
j_gene: TRBJ2-1
abundance: .
CDR3aa: CASSGTGDNEQFF
CDR3nt: TGTGCCAGCAGCGGGACGGGGGACAATGAGCAGTTCTTC

v_gene: TRBV12-5
d_gene: TRBD2
j_gene: TRBJ2-1
abundance: .
CDR3aa: CATLLAGLYNEQFF
CDR3nt: TGTGCTACCTTGCTAGCGGGTTTATACAATGAGCAGTTCTTC

v_gene: TRBV7-6
d_gene: .
j_gene: TRBJ2-5
abundance: .
CDR3aa: CASSHRWVQETQYF
CDR3nt: TGTGCCAGCAGCCACCGATGGGTCCAAGAGACCCAGTACTTC

v_gene: TRBV5-8
d_gene: .
j_gene: TRBJ2-7
abundance: .
CDR3aa: CASSFGQGTYEQYF
CDR3nt: TGTGCCAGCAGCTTCGGCCAGGGTACCTACGAGCAGTACTTC

v_gene: TRBV6-1
d_gene: .
j_gene: TRBJ2-7
abundance: few
CDR3aa: CASSGSAQYEEQYF
CDR3nt: TGTGCCAGCAGTGGGAGCGCCCAGTACGAGGAGCAGTACTTC

v_gene: TRBV5-5
d_gene: .
j_gene: TRBJ1-4
abundance: few
CDR3aa: CASSPPPEQLNEKLFF
CDR3nt: TGTGCCAGCAGCCCGCCTCCGGAACAGCTTAATGAAAAACTGTTTTTT

v_gene: TRBV19
d_gene: .
j_gene: TRBJ2-2
abundance: few
CDR3aa: CASTIPPGGELFF
CDR3nt: TGTGCCAGTACCATCCCTCCGGGCGGGGAGCTGTTTTTT

v_gene: TRBV4-2
d_gene: TRBD2
j_gene: TRBJ2-1
abundance: .
CDR3aa: CASSQEASGVDEQFF
CDR3nt: TGTGCCAGCAGCCAAGAGGCTAGCGGGGTCGATGAGCAGTTCTTC

v_gene: TRBV7-9
d_gene: .
j_gene: TRBJ2-3
abundance: few
CDR3aa: CASSSLSELTDTQYF
CDR3nt: TGTGCCAGCAGCTCATTGTCGGAGCTCACAGATACGCAGTATTTT

v_gene: TRBV2
d_gene: .
j_gene: TRBJ2-3
abundance: many
CDR3aa: CASMGDASTDTQYF
CDR3nt: TGTGCCAGCATGGGCGATGCTAGCACAGATACGCAGTATTTT

v_gene: TRBV30
d_gene: .
j_gene: TRBJ2-7
abundance: .
CDR3aa: CAWSVSTGGYEQYF
CDR3nt: TGTGCCTGGAGCGTCTCCACCGGGGGCTACGAGCAGTACTTC

v_gene: TRBV7-2
d_gene: .
j_gene: TRBJ1-1
abundance: few
CDR3aa: CASSEKGGRNTEAFF
CDR3nt: TGTGCCAGCAGCGAGAAGGGGGGACGGAACACTGAAGCTTTCTTT

v_gene: TRBV10-3
d_gene: .
j_gene: TRBJ1-1
abundance: .
CDR3aa: CAISDWHLFAEAFF
CDR3nt: TGTGCCATCAGTGATTGGCATCTTTTCGCTGAAGCTTTCTTT

v_gene: TRBV6-2/TRBV6-3
d_gene: TRBD2
j_gene: TRBJ2-1
abundance: few
CDR3aa: CASTRGSGGEQFF
CDR3nt: TGTGCCAGCACCAGGGGTAGCGGGGGTGAGCAGTTCTTC

v_gene: TRBV24-1
d_gene: .
j_gene: TRBJ2-3
abundance: .
CDR3aa: CATSDTQGGDTQYF
CDR3nt: TGTGCCACCAGTGATACCCAGGGCGGAGATACGCAGTATTTT

v_gene: TRBV7-8
d_gene: TRBD2
j_gene: TRBJ2-1
abundance: .
CDR3aa: CASSLTLRGVRYNEQFF
CDR3nt: TGTGCCAGCAGCTTAACTTTACGGGGGGTTAGGTACAATGAGCAGTTCTTC

v_gene: TRBV7-9
d_gene: TRBD1
j_gene: TRBJ2-7
abundance: many
CDR3aa: CASSSDRGPSYEQYF
CDR3nt: TGTGCCAGCAGCTCCGACAGGGGGCCTTCCTACGAGCAGTACTTC

v_gene: TRBV7-3
d_gene: TRBD2
j_gene: TRBJ2-3
abundance: few
CDR3aa: CASSFMGGTDTQYF
CDR3nt: TGTGCCAGCAGCTTCATGGGGGGGACAGATACGCAGTATTTT